This T cell receptor beta chain was captured by sequencing in a study of shared clonotypes between healthy human individuals. Only in-frame clones appear in the TCRdb table, and some are missing; sequencing was by immunoSEQ multiplex PCR. The table has about 1.5 million clones, 95% to 99% seen once. Every one of the donors was a Caucasian adult that lived in Nashville, Tennessee. The CDR3 runs to 14 residues. In germline, CDR1 is SNHLY, CDR2 FYNNEI. V dropped 4 bases and J dropped 2 bases, with 11 bases sitting between them. This clone was seen a single time. V usage is TRBV2 and J usage is TRBJ1-2; no definite D call. This sequence originates from a man aged 25 to 40 in good health. The sample was naive CD4+ T cells sorted from blood. Subset described: CD45RA+ positively selected. CDR3 nucleotides: TGTGCCAGCAGTGTGTCTGACCTCAACTATGGCTACACCTTC. This codes for CASSVSDLNYGYTF.